The 20 T cell receptor beta chains presented below share a single source sample, sequenced in a study of PD-1 blockade in classical Hodgkin lymphoma. Every patient experienced relapse after autologous stem cell transplantation, and brentuximab vedotin exposure varied. The protocol was immunoSEQ multiplex PCR, while the TCRdb copy is restricted to in-frame clones and leaves out a portion. The repertoire holds roughly 150,000 clones, around 84% seen once, with approximately 9.6% in the top ten. Sequenced material: peripheral blood mononuclear cells (PBMCs), taken before the second cycle of nivolumab. The source of these receptors is a human donor with classical Hodgkin lymphoma.

This clone has just one count. V is TRBV6-1 and J is TRBJ2-3, with D maybe TRBD1 (6 bases). V lost 7 bases, J lost 0 bases, and 11 bases lay in between. There are 14 residues in the CDR3. From germline, CDR1 is MNHNS and CDR2 SASEGT. This CDR3 reads CASKRTASTDTQYF. The CDR3 DNA reads as TGTGCCAGCAAAAGGACAGCTAGCACAGATACGCAGTATTTT.

J is TRBJ2-7 and V is TRBV7-6; tentatively, D is TRBD1 or TRBD2 (6 bases each). CDR1 and CDR2 (germline): SGHVS, FNYEAQ. CDR3 length: 14 residues. Trimming stripped 1 base from V and 3 bases from J, with 10 bases between. For the CDR3, the DNA is TGTGCCAGCAGCTTAGAGGGGGGAAGCTACGAGCAGTACTTC. Residues: CASSLEGGSYEQYF.

In nucleotides, the CDR3 is TGTGCCAGCAGCCAAGGAGGACAGAACTATGGCTACACCTTC. Amino acids: CASSQGGQNYGYTF. This chain connects TRBV14 to TRBJ1-2, with a possible D match to TRBD1 (6 bases). This CDR3 comprises 14 residues. Trimming took off 1 base at V and 2 bases at J, with 8 bases between the two ends. CDR1 SGHDN and CDR2 FVKESK come from the germline V gene.

This clone showed up just once. The gene calls are TRBV11-2 and TRBJ1-4; D is unclear. Trimming cost V 4 bases and J 0 bases, with 15 bases left between them. The CDR3 consists of 17 residues. Germline CDR1 is SGHAT and CDR2 is FQNNGV. Here the CDR3 reads CASSSPTRIATNEKLFF. In nucleotides, the CDR3 is TGTGCCAGCAGCTCGCCTACCCGAATCGCAACTAATGAAAAACTGTTTTTT.

The gene calls are TRBV6-6 and TRBJ2-1; the match to TRBD2 covers 12 bases. This CDR3 comprises 16 residues. The germline V gene encodes CDR1 MNHNY and CDR2 SVGAGI (reference sequence). Trimming took 6 bases from V and 7 from J; bases not matched to a gene: 10. In nucleotides, the CDR3 is TGTGCCAGCAGCCTACAAGGGACTAGCGGGTGGAATGAGCAGTTCTTC. This encodes CASSLQGTSGWNEQFF.

A few counts support this clone. The V call is TRBV7-9, the J call TRBJ2-5; D call uncertain. The CDR3 spans 14 residues. The V end was cut by 10 bases, the J end by 5 bases, with 20 bases between. CDR1 and CDR2 (germline): SEHNR, FQNEAQ (reference sequence). CDR3 in amino acids: CATSPPSPAETQYF. For the CDR3, the DNA is TGTGCCACCTCACCCCCTTCCCCAGCGGAGACCCAGTACTTC.

The sample holds a few counts of this clone. The chain employs TRBV4-2 and TRBJ1-1, with D possibly TRBD1 on 6 matching bases. V shed 2 bases and J shed 0 bases, with 13 bases lying between them. The CDR3 extends over 16 amino acids. Germline CDR1 LGHNA, CDR2 YNFKEQ. CDR3 in amino acids: CASSQPQGRMNTEAFF. Written as DNA, the CDR3 is TGTGCCAGCAGCCAACCCCAGGGGCGAATGAACACTGAAGCTTTCTTT.

The CDR3 coding sequence is TGCAGCGTTGAAAGGGAGGCCAAAAACATTCAGTACTTC. Translating gives CSVEREAKNIQYF. The chain is built from TRBV29-1 and TRBJ2-4; tentatively, D is TRBD2 (5 bases). V dropped 2 bases and J dropped 1 base, with 6 bases sitting between them. Germline CDR1 reads SQVTM; CDR2 reads ANQGSEA. This CDR3 contains 13 residues. The variable domain in full, with the rest retrieved from reference TRBV29-1 and TRBJ2-4, is SAVISQKPSRDICQRGTSLTIQCQVDSQVTMMFWYRQQPGQSLTLIATANQGSEATYESGFVIDKFPISRPNLTFSTLTVSNMSPEDSSIYLCSVEREAKNIQYFGAGTRLSVL.

The CDR3 sequence is CASSRTSGITETQYF. The CDR3 nucleotides read TGTGCCAGCTCACGGACTAGCGGGATTACAGAGACCCAGTACTTC. This rearrangement joins TRBV18 to TRBJ2-5; the match to TRBD2 covers 12 bases. Germline CDR1 KGHSH, CDR2 LQKENI. V gave up 4 bases and J gave up 4 bases; unmatched junction bases: 4. The CDR3 is 15 residues long.

CDR3 DNA sequence: TGTGCCAGCAGCAAGCTACAGGGTGGCACCGGGGAGCTGTTTTTT. It codes for CASSKLQGGTGELFF. The chain links TRBV7-9 to TRBJ2-2, with D perhaps TRBD1 (6 bases). Trimming shortened V by 5 bases and J by 4 bases, and 14 bases separated the two germline ends. CDR3 length equals 15 residues. Germline CDR1 and CDR2: SEHNR and FQNEAQ (reference sequence).

As for this clone: A single base separates this from a much larger clone, so it may be a read error. CDR3 residues: CASSLAGVNTEAFF. In nucleotides, the CDR3 is TGTGCCAGCAGCTTAGCAGGGGTGAACACTGAAGCTTTCTTT. This sequence joins TRBV7-2 and TRBJ1-1; tentatively, D is TRBD1 (5 bases). V was clipped by 0 bases and J by 0 bases, with 5 bases between them. This CDR3 is 14 amino acids long. Germline V lookup: CDR1 SGHTA, CDR2 FQGNSA. The variable domain in full, with the rest retrieved from reference TRBV7-2 and TRBJ1-1, is GAGVSQSPSNKVTEKGKDVELRCDPISGHTALYWYRQSLGQGLEFLIYFQGNSAPDKSGLPSDRFSAERTGGSVSTLTIQRTQQEDSAVYLCASSLAGVNTEAFFGQGTRLTVV.

The chain uses TRBV25-1 and TRBJ2-1; TRBD2 matches at 8 bases. CDR1 and CDR2 (germline): MGHDK, SYGVNS. Trimming cost V 3 bases and J 8 bases; bases outside gene matches: 9. This CDR3 region has 15 residues. The CDR3 reads CASSEPREGMYEQFF. The CDR3 DNA sequence: TGTGCCAGCAGTGAGCCCCGGGAGGGTATGTATGAGCAGTTCTTC.

V and J are TRBV9 and TRBJ1-2; D unclear. The V end lost 6 bases, the J end lost 0 bases, and 9 bases lay between the germline ends. This CDR3 spans 13 amino acids. CDR1 is SGDLS and CDR2 is YYNGEE in the germline V gene. In DNA, the CDR3 is TGTGCCAGCACCCATACCTCTAACTATGGCTACACCTTC. Translation gives CASTHTSNYGYTF.

V and J are TRBV27 and TRBJ1-2; D perhaps matches TRBD1 (6 bases). The V and J ends lost 2 bases and 4 bases respectively, with 8 bases between them. Germline V gives CDR1 MNHEY, CDR2 SMNVEV (reference sequence). The CDR3 loop spans 13 amino acids. The CDR3 reads CASSLRGGYGYTF. In DNA form, the CDR3 reads TGTGCCAGCAGTTTAAGAGGGGGCTATGGCTACACCTTC.

The rearrangement links TRBV21-1 to TRBJ1-1. TRBV21-1 is recorded as a pseudogene. CDR3 size: 13 residues. CDR3: CASSKELNTEAFF. The DNA of the CDR3 is TGTGCCAGCAGCAAAGAGCTAAACACTGAAGCTTTCTTT.

This clone was observed a single time. The genes are TRBV19 and TRBJ2-7, with D uncertain. Germline CDR1 LNHDA, CDR2 SQIVND (reference sequence). CDR3 size: 16 residues. The V end was cut by 4 bases, the J end by 0 bases, with 16 bases between. For the CDR3, the DNA is TGTGCCAGTAGTAGCCTGCGACGGTCCAGCTCCTACGAGCAGTACTTC. This sequence encodes CASSSLRRSSSYEQYF.

This chain uses TRBV9 with TRBJ1-2; TRBD1 aligns across 8 bases. The germline V gene encodes CDR1 SGDLS and CDR2 YYNGEE. The CDR3 has 15 amino acids. J gave up 3 bases and V 2 bases, and 6 bases lay outside the gene matches. The CDR3 DNA sequence: TGTGCCAGCAGCGTCCTGGACAGGGCCCACTATGGCTACACCTTC. This encodes CASSVLDRAHYGYTF. Based on the CDR3 plus reference TRBV9 and TRBJ1-2, the full variable domain is DSGVTQTPKHLITATGQRVTLRCSPRSGDLSVYWYQQSLDQGLQFLIQYYNGEERAKGNILERFSAQQFPDLHSELNLSSLELGDSALYFCASSVLDRAHYGYTFGSGTRLTVV.

This clone was recorded a few times. The chain is built from TRBV6-6 and TRBJ2-7, with 9 bases identical to TRBD1. CDR1 is MNHNY and CDR2 is SVGAGI in the germline V gene (reference sequence). V lost 4 bases to trimming and J lost 4 bases; unmatched junction nucleotides: 5. The CDR3 extends over 14 amino acids. The CDR3: CASSSAGTGYEQYF. CDR3 in DNA: TGTGCCAGCAGTTCCGCCGGGACAGGGTACGAGCAGTACTTC.

The rearrangement joins TRBV7-9 to TRBJ2-3, with TRBD2 matching 10 bases. The germline CDR1 and CDR2 sequences are SEHNR and FQNEAQ (reference sequence). The CDR3 length is 15 residues. V lost 6 bases and J lost 2; bases outside the gene matches: 5. The CDR3 sequence: CASSLAGVYTDTQYF. The CDR3 bases are TGTGCCAGCAGTCTAGCGGGGGTGTACACAGATACGCAGTATTTT.

This clone was detected only a few times. The genes are TRBV7-2 and TRBJ1-6; TRBD1 aligns across 8 bases. Germline CDR1 is SGHTA and CDR2 is FQGNSA. V shed 6 bases and J 9 bases; nucleotides not matched to a gene: 7. This CDR3 region has 14 residues. The CDR3 region is CASRIGQGSSPLHF. CDR3 DNA: TGTGCCAGCAGAATCGGACAGGGTAGTTCACCCCTCCACTTT.